This is a list of T cell receptor beta chains from one sample in a study of blood T cell repertoires in COVID-19. Profiled with immunoSEQ multiplex PCR; TCRdb holds only in-frame clones, not every one. Of about 79,000 clones listed, around 89% are singletons. Sequenced material: peripheral blood. These receptor sequences come from a man aged 70 or older with active or convalescent COVID-19. CDR3s include the opening cysteine and the closing phenylalanine or tryptophan. A D gene is named only where the DNA matches it firmly. A clone size is listed for some rows: how often the clone was seen (once, few, many), or a class if it is expanded.

D gene: -; clone size: -; V gene: TRBV3-1/TRBV3-2; J gene: TRBJ1-3; CDR3 protein: CASSQDPGGNTIYF; CDR3 DNA: TGTGCCAGCAGCCAAGATCCAGGGGGAAACACCATATATTTT
D gene: -; clone size: -; V gene: TRBV29-1; J gene: TRBJ2-5; CDR3 protein: CSVGSIEETQYF; CDR3 DNA: TGCAGCGTTGGGTCTATCGAAGAGACCCAGTACTTC
D gene: -; clone size: -; V gene: TRBV20-1; J gene: TRBJ1-2; CDR3 protein: CSASTTGSSNYGYTF; CDR3 DNA: TGCAGTGCTAGTACTACAGGTTCTTCTAACTATGGCTACACCTTC
D gene: -; clone size: -; V gene: TRBV9; J gene: TRBJ2-3; CDR3 protein: CASSVGSVSTDTQYF; CDR3 DNA: TGTGCCAGCAGCGTAGGTAGCGTAAGCACAGATACGCAGTATTTT
D gene: TRBD2; clone size: -; V gene: TRBV19; J gene: TRBJ2-3; CDR3 protein: CASSGLAATDTQYF; CDR3 DNA: TGTGCCAGTAGTGGGCTAGCGGCCACAGATACGCAGTATTTT
D gene: -; clone size: -; V gene: TRBV18; J gene: TRBJ1-1; CDR3 protein: CASSLPPGTEAFF; CDR3 DNA: TGTGCCAGCTCACTCCCACCGGGCACTGAAGCTTTCTTT
D gene: TRBD2; clone size: -; V gene: TRBV7-2; J gene: TRBJ2-7; CDR3 protein: CASSLALTSGTYEQYF; CDR3 DNA: TGTGCCAGCAGCTTAGCGTTAACTAGCGGTACCTACGAGCAGTACTTC
D gene: TRBD1; clone size: -; V gene: TRBV19; J gene: TRBJ2-3; CDR3 protein: CASSMDRGGTDTQYF; CDR3 DNA: TGTGCCAGTAGTATGGACAGGGGCGGCACAGATACGCAGTATTTT
D gene: -; clone size: -; V gene: TRBV7-6; J gene: TRBJ2-1; CDR3 protein: CASSLVRGSYNEQFF; CDR3 DNA: TGTGCCAGCAGCTTAGTACGGGGCTCCTACAATGAGCAGTTCTTC
D gene: -; clone size: once; V gene: TRBV28; J gene: TRBJ2-3; CDR3 protein: CASSLDGLGRTDTQYF; CDR3 DNA: TGTGCCAGCAGTTTAGACGGGTTGGGGCGCACAGATACGCAGTATTTT
D gene: -; clone size: -; V gene: TRBV7-2; J gene: TRBJ1-6; CDR3 protein: CASSPARGTYNSPLHF; CDR3 DNA: TGTGCCAGCAGCCCCGCCCGGGGGACCTATAATTCACCCCTCCACTTT
D gene: -; clone size: -; V gene: TRBV1; J gene: TRBJ2-7; CDR3 protein: CTSSQDSVAGIRYEQYF; CDR3 DNA: TGCACCAGCAGCCAAGATTCGGTAGCGGGTATACGTTACGAGCAGTACTTC
D gene: TRBD1; clone size: -; V gene: TRBV5-4; J gene: TRBJ2-7; CDR3 protein: CASSFPGQGPYEQYF; CDR3 DNA: TGTGCCAGCAGCTTTCCGGGACAGGGACCCTACGAGCAGTACTTC
D gene: -; clone size: -; V gene: TRBV28; J gene: TRBJ1-4; CDR3 protein: CASSLLAGSNEKLFF; CDR3 DNA: TGTGCCAGCAGTTTATTGGCAGGATCTAATGAAAAACTGTTTTTT
D gene: TRBD2; clone size: -; V gene: TRBV30; J gene: TRBJ2-3; CDR3 protein: CAWTLPGGDTQYF; CDR3 DNA: TGTGCCTGGACCTTACCGGGGGGAGATACGCAGTATTTT
D gene: TRBD1; clone size: -; V gene: TRBV30; J gene: TRBJ1-4; CDR3 protein: CAWSVRTGLNEKLFF; CDR3 DNA: TGTGCCTGGAGTGTACGGACAGGACTTAATGAAAAACTGTTTTTT
D gene: -; clone size: -; V gene: TRBV9; J gene: TRBJ2-5; CDR3 protein: CARSDRGAGEETQYF; CDR3 DNA: TGTGCCCGCAGCGACCGGGGGGCGGGAGAAGAGACCCAGTACTTC
D gene: TRBD2; clone size: -; V gene: TRBV5-4; J gene: TRBJ2-3; CDR3 protein: CASSLRLAGADTQYF; CDR3 DNA: TGTGCCAGCAGCTTGCGGCTAGCGGGAGCAGATACGCAGTATTTT
D gene: -; clone size: -; V gene: TRBV27; J gene: TRBJ2-2; CDR3 protein: CASSFEINTGELFF; CDR3 DNA: TGTGCCAGCAGTTTCGAGATAAACACCGGGGAGCTGTTTTTT
D gene: TRBD1; clone size: -; V gene: TRBV9; J gene: TRBJ1-3; CDR3 protein: CASSAGDRLGGGNTIYF; CDR3 DNA: TGTGCCAGCAGCGCAGGGGACAGGTTAGGGGGAGGAAACACCATATATTTT
D gene: TRBD2; clone size: -; V gene: TRBV6-6; J gene: TRBJ2-1; CDR3 protein: CASAGHGRPEQFF; CDR3 DNA: TGTGCCAGCGCTGGGCACGGGAGGCCTGAGCAGTTCTTC
D gene: -; clone size: -; V gene: TRBV9; J gene: TRBJ1-2; CDR3 protein: CASSVVGEGYGYTF; CDR3 DNA: TGTGCCAGCAGCGTAGTCGGGGAGGGCTATGGCTACACCTTC
D gene: TRBD1; clone size: -; V gene: TRBV28; J gene: TRBJ2-3; CDR3 protein: CASLPRPGQGTDTQYF; CDR3 DNA: TGTGCCAGCCTCCCCCGACCGGGACAGGGCACAGATACGCAGTATTTT
D gene: -; clone size: -; V gene: TRBV6-2/TRBV6-3; J gene: TRBJ1-2; CDR3 protein: CASSYPQYGYTF; CDR3 DNA: TGTGCCAGCAGTTACCCCCAATATGGCTACACCTTC
D gene: TRBD1; clone size: -; V gene: TRBV3-1/TRBV3-2; J gene: TRBJ1-1; CDR3 protein: CASSRGGAGTEAFF; CDR3 DNA: TGTGCCAGCAGCCGAGGGGGCGCGGGGACTGAAGCTTTCTTT
D gene: TRBD1; clone size: -; V gene: TRBV9; J gene: TRBJ1-2; CDR3 protein: CASSGGTGGGKGYTF; CDR3 DNA: TGTGCCAGCAGCGGAGGGACAGGGGGCGGTAAAGGCTACACCTTC
D gene: -; clone size: -; V gene: TRBV5-1; J gene: TRBJ2-7; CDR3 protein: CASSLRAYEQYF; CDR3 DNA: TGCGCCAGCAGCTTGCGAGCCTACGAGCAGTACTTC
D gene: TRBD2; clone size: -; V gene: TRBV6-2/TRBV6-3; J gene: TRBJ2-2; CDR3 protein: CASSKGLAGRHGGELFF; CDR3 DNA: TGTGCCAGCAGCAAGGGACTAGCGGGGCGTCATGGGGGGGAGCTGTTTTTT
D gene: TRBD1; clone size: -; V gene: TRBV18; J gene: TRBJ1-6; CDR3 protein: CASSPSGQGNSPLHF; CDR3 DNA: TGTGCCAGCTCACCGTCGGGACAGGGGAATTCACCCCTCCACTTT
D gene: -; clone size: -; V gene: TRBV19; J gene: TRBJ1-1; CDR3 protein: CASSIGAGGGRTSEAFF; CDR3 DNA: TGTGCCAGTAGTATCGGGGCGGGAGGAGGGCGAACCTCTGAAGCTTTCTTT
D gene: TRBD1; clone size: -; V gene: TRBV15; J gene: TRBJ2-2; CDR3 protein: CATSRVPPGGSGLFGELFF; CDR3 DNA: TGTGCCACCAGCAGAGTGCCGCCAGGGGGATCGGGCTTGTTCGGGGAGCTGTTTTTT
D gene: -; clone size: -; V gene: TRBV29-1; J gene: TRBJ2-1; CDR3 protein: CSVEFVATSSYNEQFF; CDR3 DNA: TGCAGCGTTGAATTTGTAGCTACGAGCTCCTACAATGAGCAGTTCTTC
D gene: -; clone size: -; V gene: TRBV18; J gene: TRBJ2-1; CDR3 protein: CASSPSLPRDRGKGQFF; CDR3 DNA: TGTGCCAGCTCACCATCCCTGCCACGGGATAGGGGGAAGGGGCAGTTCTTC
D gene: TRBD2; clone size: -; V gene: TRBV7-2; J gene: TRBJ2-3; CDR3 protein: CASSLTSVADTQYF; CDR3 DNA: TGTGCCAGCAGCTTGACTAGCGTAGCAGATACGCAGTATTTT
D gene: -; clone size: once; V gene: TRBV28; J gene: TRBJ2-7; CDR3 protein: CASSLQGEVSEQYF; CDR3 DNA: TGTGCCAGCAGCCTCCAGGGGGAGGTTTCCGAGCAGTACTTC
D gene: TRBD1; clone size: -; V gene: TRBV18; J gene: TRBJ1-2; CDR3 protein: CASSRGQGPLGDYGYTF; CDR3 DNA: TGTGCCAGCTCACGAGGACAGGGGCCCCTGGGTGACTATGGCTACACCTTC
D gene: -; clone size: -; V gene: TRBV29-1; J gene: TRBJ1-2; CDR3 protein: CSVAGGGGYGYTF; CDR3 DNA: TGCAGCGTTGCGGGGGGGGGAGGCTATGGCTACACCTTC
D gene: -; clone size: -; V gene: TRBV30; J gene: TRBJ2-7; CDR3 protein: CAWSVRGTELYF; CDR3 DNA: TGTGCCTGGAGTGTCCGCGGGACTGAATTATACTTC
D gene: -; clone size: -; V gene: TRBV6-5; J gene: TRBJ2-7; CDR3 protein: CASSFLDRDYEQYF; CDR3 DNA: TGTGCCAGCAGCTTCCTAGACAGAGACTACGAGCAGTACTTC
D gene: -; clone size: -; V gene: TRBV7-9; J gene: TRBJ2-1; CDR3 protein: CASSLLRVGGPGYNEQFF; CDR3 DNA: TGTGCCAGCAGCTTATTAAGGGTCGGGGGACCGGGCTACAATGAGCAGTTCTTC
D gene: TRBD2; clone size: -; V gene: TRBV7-3; J gene: TRBJ2-1; CDR3 protein: CASSLAGDSYNEQFF; CDR3 DNA: TGTGCCAGCAGCTTAGCGGGAGACTCCTACAATGAGCAGTTCTTC
D gene: -; clone size: -; V gene: TRBV7-6; J gene: TRBJ2-6; CDR3 protein: CASSLGAGGANVLTF; CDR3 DNA: TGTGCCAGCAGCCTGGGAGCTGGTGGGGCCAACGTCCTGACTTTC
D gene: TRBD1; clone size: -; V gene: TRBV18; J gene: TRBJ2-6; CDR3 protein: CASSWTGGAGANVLTF; CDR3 DNA: TGTGCCAGCTCGTGGACAGGGGGGGCTGGGGCCAACGTCCTGACTTTC
D gene: -; clone size: -; V gene: TRBV27; J gene: TRBJ1-2; CDR3 protein: CASSLSAEVYGYTF; CDR3 DNA: TGTGCCAGCAGTTTATCGGCGGAGGTCTATGGCTACACCTTC
D gene: TRBD2; clone size: -; V gene: TRBV18; J gene: TRBJ2-3; CDR3 protein: CASSPILAGGDTQYF; CDR3 DNA: TGTGCCAGCTCACCAATCCTAGCGGGAGGAGATACGCAGTATTTT
D gene: TRBD2; clone size: many; V gene: TRBV6-5; J gene: TRBJ2-1; CDR3 protein: CATRLALEQFF; CDR3 DNA: TGTGCCACCAGACTAGCTCTTGAGCAGTTCTTC
D gene: -; clone size: -; V gene: TRBV29-1; J gene: TRBJ1-1; CDR3 protein: CSVVPGRHTEAFF; CDR3 DNA: TGCAGCGTTGTTCCAGGGAGGCACACTGAAGCTTTCTTT
D gene: -; clone size: -; V gene: TRBV29-1; J gene: TRBJ1-1; CDR3 protein: CSVGFAGGTEAFF; CDR3 DNA: TGCAGCGTTGGCTTTGCGGGGGGCACTGAAGCTTTCTTT
D gene: TRBD1; clone size: -; V gene: TRBV4-2; J gene: TRBJ1-1; CDR3 protein: CASSQSMGQRNTEAFF; CDR3 DNA: TGTGCCAGCAGCCAGTCCATGGGACAGAGAAACACTGAAGCTTTCTTT
D gene: -; clone size: -; V gene: TRBV2; J gene: TRBJ2-7; CDR3 protein: CASSPHRDFYEQYF; CDR3 DNA: TGTGCCAGCAGTCCTCACCGGGACTTCTACGAGCAGTACTTC
D gene: -; clone size: -; V gene: TRBV6-5; J gene: TRBJ1-1; CDR3 protein: CASSYSRRSTEAFF; CDR3 DNA: TGTGCCAGCAGTTACTCTAGAAGAAGTACTGAAGCTTTCTTT
D gene: -; clone size: -; V gene: TRBV28; J gene: TRBJ1-5; CDR3 protein: CASSLGEATPHF; CDR3 DNA: TGTGCCAGCAGTTTAGGTGAGGCCACCCCGCATTTT
D gene: TRBD1; clone size: once; V gene: TRBV30; J gene: TRBJ2-2; CDR3 protein: CAWSRQGTGELFF; CDR3 DNA: TGTGCCTGGAGTAGACAGGGGACCGGGGAGCTGTTTTTT